The rows below give T cell receptor beta chains drawn from one sample of a study of T cell responses to AZD1222 COVID-19 vaccine. The repertoire was sequenced with immunoSEQ multiplex PCR; TCRdb's copy has only in-frame clones and lacks some. The repertoire holds about 180,000 clones, with roughly nine tenths as singletons. Sequencing used peripheral blood, obtained on day 0 of AZD1222 vaccination. The receptors derive from an adult in good health. The CDR3 runs from the conserved cysteine through the conserved F or W. D genes are given only for firm matches.

v_gene	j_gene	d_gene	CDR3aa
TRBV19	TRBJ1-5	NA	CASRGLGSDSNQPQHF
TRBV7-2	TRBJ2-1	NA	CASSLNTLGEQFF
TRBV12-3/TRBV12-4	TRBJ1-1	NA	CASSFGGTEAFF
TRBV23-1	TRBJ2-5	NA	CASSQSKEGCETQYF
TRBV6-1	TRBJ1-3	TRBD1	CASSDQRGGRNTIYF
TRBV5-1	TRBJ1-1	TRBD1	CASSRDRLNTEAFF
TRBV5-1	TRBJ2-2	NA	CASSLSGKNTGELFF
TRBV30	TRBJ1-1	TRBD1	CAWGDRENEAFF
TRBV7-3	TRBJ1-6	NA	CASSLTRAGNSPLHF
TRBV6-6	TRBJ1-5	NA	CASSAGTLGNQPQHF
TRBV6-2/TRBV6-3	TRBJ1-2	NA	CASSPDRVHGYTF
TRBV28	TRBJ1-1	NA	CASSRTLALTEAFF
TRBV13	TRBJ1-3	NA	CASSLPGVGNTIYF
TRBV4-1	TRBJ1-2	NA	CASSQVNYGYTF
TRBV28	TRBJ2-2	TRBD1	CAIGPGQGHGELFF
TRBV28	TRBJ1-2	NA	CASSDRDLGYGYTF
TRBV6-1	TRBJ1-1	NA	CASSEAAGAGASTEAFF
TRBV6-2/TRBV6-3	TRBJ1-5	NA	CASSYPTQPQHF
TRBV10-3	TRBJ1-1	NA	CAISAMGGYTEAFF
TRBV4-1	TRBJ2-5	NA	CASSQTEGETQYF